This passage covers 5 T cell receptor beta chains from one sample sequenced in a study of T-cell reconstitution after alpha-beta-depleted transplantation in children. Unique molecular identifiers were incorporated during preparation of the TCRbeta library. One entry per CDR3 protein, called by TCRdb with MiXCR from the PCR reads. The sample contains more than 300,000 distinct CDR3 sequences, 16% of which appear only once. Sample: PBMCs, mostly from graft donor cells, taken 360 days after TCRalphabeta/CD19-depleted stem cell transplant. These receptors all come from a male patient aged 2 to 9 who had a stem cell transplant for acute lymphoblastic leukemia, so the T cells may come from the graft donor.

This clonotype has more than one count but fewer than ten. The chain employs TRBV10-3 and TRBJ1-5; TRBD1 aligns across 8 bases. The CDR3 has 14 residues. The germline gives CDR1 ENHRY, CDR2 SYGVKD. The V segment lost 5 bases and the J segment 3 bases; nucleotides outside the gene matches: 3. The CDR3 DNA reads as TGTGCCATCAGTTCGACAGGGGACAATCAGCCCCAGCATTTT. Its translation is CAISSTGDNQPQHF.

The chain joins TRBV6-5 to TRBJ1-2, with TRBD1 identical over 12 bases. The V and J ends lost 4 bases and 5 bases, in that order; junction bases with no gene match: 5. The germline CDR1 and CDR2 sequences are MNHEY and SVGAGI. The CDR3 consists of 15 residues. CDR3 DNA: TGTGCCAGCAGTTCTCCGGGACAGGGGGCTTATGGCTACACCTTC. Translating gives CASSSPGQGAYGYTF.

V gene TRBV6-2 or TRBV6-3 combines with J gene TRBJ2-1; 7 nucleotides agree with TRBD2. V lost 5 bases to trimming and J lost 5 bases; unmatched junction nucleotides: 12. The CDR3 runs 16 residues. Germline V CDR1 and CDR2: MNHEY, SVGEGT. The DNA of the CDR3 is TGTGCCAGCAGTCCCTTCGTCGCGGGAGTCCACAATGAGCAGTTCTTC. Translating it yields CASSPFVAGVHNEQFF.

J is TRBJ2-7 and V is TRBV4-1; 7 bases are a match to TRBD2. The CDR3 has 17 residues. V was pared by 5 bases and J by 0 bases, with 13 bases of the junction left unmatched. Germline CDR1 MGHRA, CDR2 YSYEKL. The CDR3 region has the DNA TGCGCCAGCAGCTCTCCCGCAGGCGGGAGAGACTCCTACGAGCAGTACTTC. This codes for CASSSPAGGRDSYEQYF.

This clonotype was found a few times. The chain links TRBV27 to TRBJ2-5, with D possibly TRBD1 on 5 matching bases. Trimming removed 3 bases at V and 1 base at J, with 9 bases between. In germline, CDR1 is MNHEY, CDR2 SMNVEV (reference sequence). This CDR3 has 14 residues. The CDR3 spells CASSLEQGQETQYF. The CDR3 coding sequence is TGTGCCAGCAGTTTGGAGCAGGGCCAAGAGACCCAGTACTTC.